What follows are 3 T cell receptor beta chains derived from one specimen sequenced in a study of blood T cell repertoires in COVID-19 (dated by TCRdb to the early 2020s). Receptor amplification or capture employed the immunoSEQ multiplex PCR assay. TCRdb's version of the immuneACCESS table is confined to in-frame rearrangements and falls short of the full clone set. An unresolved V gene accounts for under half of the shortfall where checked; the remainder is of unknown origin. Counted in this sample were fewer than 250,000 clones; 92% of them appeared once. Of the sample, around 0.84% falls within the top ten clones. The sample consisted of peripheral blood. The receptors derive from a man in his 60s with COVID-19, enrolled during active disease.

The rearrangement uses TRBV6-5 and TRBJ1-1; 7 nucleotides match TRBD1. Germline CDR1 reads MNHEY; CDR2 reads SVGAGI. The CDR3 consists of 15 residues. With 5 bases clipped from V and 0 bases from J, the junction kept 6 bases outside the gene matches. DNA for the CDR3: TGTGCCAGCAGTACCGACAGGGTCATGAACACTGAAGCTTTCTTT. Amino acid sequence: CASSTDRVMNTEAFF.

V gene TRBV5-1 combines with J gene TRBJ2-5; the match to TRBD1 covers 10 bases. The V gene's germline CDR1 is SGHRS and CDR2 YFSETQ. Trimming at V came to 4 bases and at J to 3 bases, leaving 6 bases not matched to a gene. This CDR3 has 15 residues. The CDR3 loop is CASSLEGTGEETQYF. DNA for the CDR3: TGCGCCAGCAGCCTGGAAGGGACAGGGGAAGAGACCCAGTACTTC. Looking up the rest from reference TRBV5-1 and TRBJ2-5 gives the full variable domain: KAGVTQTPRYLIKTRGQQVTLSCSPISGHRSVSWYQQTPGQGLQFLFEYFSETQRNKGNFPGRFSGRQFSNSRSEMNVSTLELGDSALYLCASSLEGTGEETQYFGPGTRLLVL.

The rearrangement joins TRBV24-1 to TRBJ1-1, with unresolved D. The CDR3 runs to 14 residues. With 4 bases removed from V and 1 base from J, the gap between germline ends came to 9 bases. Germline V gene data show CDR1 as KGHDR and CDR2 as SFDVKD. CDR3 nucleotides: TGTGCCACCAGTGACTCTTCAGGGAACACTGAAGCTTTCTTT. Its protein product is CATSDSSGNTEAFF.